The sequence of this TCR beta chain was determined in a study of neurological immune-mediated disorders (dated by TCRdb to between 2017 and 2020). Context from the whole study: The study compared peripheral blood TCR-beta repertoires of HTLV-I-associated myelopathy (HAM/TSP) patients, multiple sclerosis patients and healthy controls using UMI-based sequencing. The cohort comprised 68 subjects: roughly 15 HAM/TSP patients, 35 or so multiple sclerosis patients and 20 healthy controls. Technical triplicate libraries were sequenced to precisely calculate how much the frequency of each individual clone varied. The 90 to 120 TCR-beta libraries covered PBMC samples along with longitudinal samples, technical triplicates, and paired sorted CD4+ and CD8+ T-cell subsets. Broad study findings and their caveats: No identical CDR3 amino acid sequences were shared among expanded clones across subjects, suggesting private TCR-beta repertoires in all groups. The highest TCR clonal expansion was observed in HAM/TSP patients, whereas the lowest was observed in MS patients, even when compared with healthy controls.

The table lists this clonotype with many counts. Its antigen is unknown. Base qualities are not at hand, and no much larger clone is one base apart. This specimen's time point label, interpreted: technical triplicate 2. For the sorted-subset TCR libraries, the starting material was roughly 1 million sorted CD4+ or CD8+ T cells. Peripheral blood was subjected to Ficoll-Hypaque density gradient centrifugation to isolate PBMCs, which were then cryopreserved in liquid nitrogen. Paired sorted CD4+ and CD8+ subsets came from healthy controls, HAM/TSP patients and MS patients. cDNA synthesis used template-switch 5'RACE with a primer carrying a 10-nucleotide random unique molecular identifier tagging each TCR transcript. Every sequencing run yielded over 160 million TCR-beta sequences covering 15-18 subjects. The RNeasy kit was used to extract total RNA. TCR-beta VDJ regions were amplified with primers for the TCR constant region and the 5'RACE anchor, using the KAPA Real-time Library Amplification kit. A first PCR added sample indexes and Illumina adaptors, after which a second PCR increased the library yield. After Ampure bead purification, the TCR product of roughly 650 bp was size-selected on a 2% E-gel SizeSelection system. Library quality was checked on a Bioanalyzer, concentration was measured with Qubit, and libraries were quantified with the Kapa Library Quantification kit before pooling. Paired-end 2 x 150 bp sequencing of the libraries was performed on an Illumina HiSeq 2500. To increase sequence diversity, roughly 24-32% phiX was spiked into each library pool. In the original analysis: Quality-filtered reads were processed with the UMI-based MiGEC pipeline, and over 75% of raw TCR sequences were removed by the MiGEC pipeline during error correction. VDJ genes were aligned to IMGT germline references, and each clonotype was defined by a unique CDR3 amino acid sequence together with V-J genes. Clonal expansion, Shannon diversity and CDR3 relatedness were evaluated with VDJtools (CalcPairwiseDistances, ClusterSamples), while phylogenetic trees were built in CLCbio workbench. Expanded clones were defined as having at least 8 unique UMIs, based on coefficient-of-variation modelling across technical triplicates. Clones were called with MiXCR by TCRdb after fastp trimmed the public reads at Q25, and only in-frame beta chains were retained. Duplicate CDR3 protein sequences are folded into a single record with the most common DNA and genes. TCRdb, rather than the study authors, made the V and J calls. Across this sample there are more than 30,000 distinct CDR3 sequences, with 13% seen only once. In total, the top ten clones hold approximately 5.6% of the sample.

Based on the germline V gene, the CDR1 and CDR2 sequences are SGHVS and FQNEAQ. Relative to germline, V is 4 bases shorter and J is 5 bases shorter, with 15 bases between their ends. The cysteine opens and the phenylalanine closes a CDR3 of 15 amino acids. The CDR3 DNA has 45 bases and is translated from base 1. Sequenced material: CD4+ T cells from blood. The source of this sequence is a female donor with HTLV-1-associated myelopathy (HAM/TSP). The chain is made from TRBV7-8 and TRBJ1-5, with TRBD1 as a weak D call on 5 bases. The CDR3 reads as follows: CASSSRQGRDQPQHF. The DNA reads as follows: TGTGCCAGCAGCTCAAGGCAGGGTAGAGATCAGCCCCAGCATTTT.